This TCR beta chain stems from a study of cytomegalovirus exposure and HLA in healthy donors. Study results and caveats: Many donors carried some public TCRs, although rarity characterized most TCR sequences. From TCR beta sequences, most subjects' HLA-A and HLA-B alleles were reportedly predicted accurately.

Vbeta (60) and Jbeta (13) primers were used in the PCR. How the authors handled the data: As a later analysis found, there were 70 million to 100 million unique TCR beta chains, of which 8.5 million to 13 million were shared. Libraries were prepared by immunoSEQ multiplex PCR; TCRdb keeps only in-frame clonotypes and omits some of them. V and J calls and clone size are given by that table; D and trimming were obtained from the DNA. The sample holds under 200,000 clones, about 79% seen once. With regard to this clone: The antigen remains unidentified.

The sample taken for sequencing was PBMCs. The sequence came from a woman between 50 and 59 years old in good health and CMV-seronegative.

The CDR3 here is CASSLTVNYGYTF. DNA for the CDR3: TGTGCCAGCAGCCTGACAGTTAATTATGGCTACACCTTC. V gene TRBV7-9 combines with J gene TRBJ1-2, with D perhaps TRBD1 (5 bases). The ends were cut back, 5 bases at V and 5 bases at J, with 12 bases in the middle. Germline CDR1 is SEHNR and CDR2 is FQNEAQ (reference sequence). The CDR3 consists of 13 residues.